These T cell receptor beta chains were read from a single sample in a study of blood T cell repertoires in COVID-19. The data were produced by immunoSEQ multiplex PCR, yet TCRdb's version contains in-frame clones alone and is incomplete. Of 100,000 to 150,000 clones in the sample, 70% to 85% were seen once. Sequences were obtained from peripheral blood. Receptors were obtained from a woman aged 65 to 85 with acute or convalescent COVID-19. Each CDR3 is given with its conserved first and last residue. The order of the fields is V gene, J gene, CDR3 length, CDR3 protein.

>TRBV7-2|TRBJ2-5|14
CASSSRAGQETQYF
>TRBV7-2|TRBJ1-1|14
CASSPTGGVTEAFF
>TRBV5-1|TRBJ1-2|15
CASSFEQGALHGYTF
>TRBV11-2|TRBJ1-5|15
CASSLNRGGGQPQHF
>TRBV16|TRBJ1-2|15
CASSQLSGTGHGYTF
>TRBV3-1/TRBV3-2|TRBJ1-3|14
CASSQQGAGNTIYF
>TRBV15|TRBJ1-4|14
CATSRGTGVEKLFF
>TRBV7-2|TRBJ1-5|15
CASSPRTGKNQPQHF
>TRBV4-1|TRBJ2-2|15
CASSQELAGAGELFF
>TRBV19|TRBJ2-1|11
CASSQDRIQFF
>TRBV5-1|TRBJ1-1|14
CASSLTRGDTEAFF
>TRBV7-2|TRBJ2-2|17
CASSLGQGAGFTGELFF
>TRBV12-5|TRBJ1-5|13
CASASPLAQPQHF